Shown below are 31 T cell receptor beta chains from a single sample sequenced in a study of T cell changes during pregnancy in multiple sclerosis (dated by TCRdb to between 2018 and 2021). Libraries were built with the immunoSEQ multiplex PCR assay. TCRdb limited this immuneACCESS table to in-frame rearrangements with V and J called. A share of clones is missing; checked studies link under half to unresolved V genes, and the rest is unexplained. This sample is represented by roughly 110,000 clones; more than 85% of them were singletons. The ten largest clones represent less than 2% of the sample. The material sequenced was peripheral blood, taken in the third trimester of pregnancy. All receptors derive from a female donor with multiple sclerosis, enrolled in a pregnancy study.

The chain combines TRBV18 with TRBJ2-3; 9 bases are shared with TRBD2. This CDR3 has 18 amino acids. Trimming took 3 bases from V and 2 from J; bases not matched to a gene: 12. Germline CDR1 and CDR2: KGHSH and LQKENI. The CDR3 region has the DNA TGTGCCAGCTCACCGAACCAACTAGCGGGCGCTTCCACAGATACGCAGTATTTT. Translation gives CASSPNQLAGASTDTQYF. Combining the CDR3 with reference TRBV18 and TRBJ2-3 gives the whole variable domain NAGVMQNPRHLVRRRGQEARLRCSPMKGHSHVYWYRQLPEEGLKFMVYLQKENIIDESGMPKERFSAEFPKEGPSILRIQQVVRGDSAAYFCASSPNQLAGASTDTQYFGPGTRLTVL.

The CDR3 region is CASSFTQGSGELFF. Here the CDR3 DNA reads TGTGCCAGCAGTTTCACACAGGGTTCCGGGGAGCTGTTTTTT. The chain combines TRBV27 with TRBJ2-2, with TRBD1 as a possible D gene (6 bases). From germline, CDR1 is MNHEY and CDR2 SMNVEV (reference sequence). This CDR3 comprises 14 residues. Trimming shortened V by 3 bases and J by 6 bases, and 11 bases separated the two germline ends.

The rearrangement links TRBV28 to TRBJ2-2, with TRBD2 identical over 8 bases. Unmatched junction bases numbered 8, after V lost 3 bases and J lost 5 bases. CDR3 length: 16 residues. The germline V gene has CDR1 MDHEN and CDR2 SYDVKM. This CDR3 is CASSFPAASGTGELFF. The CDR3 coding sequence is TGTGCCAGCAGTTTCCCCGCGGCTAGCGGGACCGGGGAGCTGTTTTTT.

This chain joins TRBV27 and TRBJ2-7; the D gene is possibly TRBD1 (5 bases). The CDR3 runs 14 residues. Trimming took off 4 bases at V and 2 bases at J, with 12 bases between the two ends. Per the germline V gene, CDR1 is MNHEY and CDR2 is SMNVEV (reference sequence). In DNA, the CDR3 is TGTGCCAGCAGTTCGACAGTGGGTGCCTACGAGCAGTACTTC. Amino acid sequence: CASSSTVGAYEQYF.

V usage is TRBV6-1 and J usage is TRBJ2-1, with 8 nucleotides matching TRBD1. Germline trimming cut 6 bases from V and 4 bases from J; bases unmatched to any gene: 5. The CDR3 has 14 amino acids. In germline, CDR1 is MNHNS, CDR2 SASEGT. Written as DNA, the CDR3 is TGTGCCAGCAGAGGACAGGGCTCTTACAATGAGCAGTTCTTC. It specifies CASRGQGSYNEQFF.

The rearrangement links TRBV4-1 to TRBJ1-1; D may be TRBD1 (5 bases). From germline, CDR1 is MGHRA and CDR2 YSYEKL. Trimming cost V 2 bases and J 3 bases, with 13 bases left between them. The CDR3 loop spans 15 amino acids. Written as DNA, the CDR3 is TGCGCCAGCAGCCAACCTCAGGGTAGCCACACTGAAGCTTTCTTT. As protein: CASSQPQGSHTEAFF.

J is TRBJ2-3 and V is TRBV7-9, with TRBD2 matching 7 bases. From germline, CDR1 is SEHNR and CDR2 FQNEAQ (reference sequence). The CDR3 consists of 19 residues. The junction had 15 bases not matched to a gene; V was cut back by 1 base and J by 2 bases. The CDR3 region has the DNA TGTGCCAGCAGCTTAGTACGCCTAGCGGACGATTGGGACACAGATACGCAGTATTTT. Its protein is CASSLVRLADDWDTDTQYF.

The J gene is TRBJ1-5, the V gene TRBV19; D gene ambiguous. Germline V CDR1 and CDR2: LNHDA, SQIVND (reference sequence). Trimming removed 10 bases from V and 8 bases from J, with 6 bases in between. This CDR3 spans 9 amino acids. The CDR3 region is CATGEPQHF. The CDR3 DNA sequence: TGTGCCACCGGGGAGCCCCAGCATTTT.

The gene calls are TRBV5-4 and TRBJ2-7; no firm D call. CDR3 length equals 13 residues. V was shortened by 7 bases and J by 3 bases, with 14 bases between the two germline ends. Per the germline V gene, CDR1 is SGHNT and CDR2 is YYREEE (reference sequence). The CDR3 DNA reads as TGTGCCAGCTCCTTAGGAGTAGACTACGAGCAGTACTTC. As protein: CASSLGVDYEQYF.

CDR3 region: CASSLESRTWNTEAFF. CDR3 coding DNA: TGTGCCAGCAGCTTGGAATCCAGGACATGGAACACTGAAGCTTTCTTT. The rearrangement links TRBV5-4 to TRBJ1-1; D might be TRBD1 (5 bases). Germline V lookup: CDR1 SGHNT, CDR2 YYREEE (reference sequence). Trimming cost V 0 bases and J 1 base, with 13 bases left between them. The CDR3 runs 16 residues.

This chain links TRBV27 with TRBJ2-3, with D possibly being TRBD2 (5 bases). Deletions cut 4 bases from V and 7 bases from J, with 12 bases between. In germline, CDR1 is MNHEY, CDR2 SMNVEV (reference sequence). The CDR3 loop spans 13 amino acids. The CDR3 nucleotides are TGTGCCAGCAGTTATCGGACTGGGAATACGCAGTATTTT. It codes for CASSYRTGNTQYF.

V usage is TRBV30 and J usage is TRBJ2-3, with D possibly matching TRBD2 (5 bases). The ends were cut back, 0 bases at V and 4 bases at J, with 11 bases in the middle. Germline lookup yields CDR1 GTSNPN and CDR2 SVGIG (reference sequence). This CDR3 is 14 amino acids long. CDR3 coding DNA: TGTGCCTGGAGTGTTATCGGGGTCGCAGATACGCAGTATTTT. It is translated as CAWSVIGVADTQYF.

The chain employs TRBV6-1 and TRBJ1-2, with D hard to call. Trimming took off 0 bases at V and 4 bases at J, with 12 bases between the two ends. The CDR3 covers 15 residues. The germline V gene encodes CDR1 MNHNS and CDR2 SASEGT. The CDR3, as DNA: TGTGCCAGCAGTGAAGCGCTTGAACAGTTCTATGGCTACACCTTC. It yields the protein CASSEALEQFYGYTF.

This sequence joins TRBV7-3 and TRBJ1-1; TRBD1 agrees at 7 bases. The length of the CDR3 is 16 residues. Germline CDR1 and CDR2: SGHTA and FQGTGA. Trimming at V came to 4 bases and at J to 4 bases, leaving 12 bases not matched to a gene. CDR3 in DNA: TGTGCCAGCAGCTCAATGAGGAGGGGGCCTAGCACTGAAGCTTTCTTT. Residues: CASSSMRRGPSTEAFF.

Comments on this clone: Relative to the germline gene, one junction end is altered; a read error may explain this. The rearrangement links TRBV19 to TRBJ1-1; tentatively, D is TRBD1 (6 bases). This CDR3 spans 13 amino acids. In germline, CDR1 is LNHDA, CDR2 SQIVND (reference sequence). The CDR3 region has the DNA TGTGCCAGTAATATACAGGGAAACACTGAAGCTTTCTTT. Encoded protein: CASNIQGNTEAFF.

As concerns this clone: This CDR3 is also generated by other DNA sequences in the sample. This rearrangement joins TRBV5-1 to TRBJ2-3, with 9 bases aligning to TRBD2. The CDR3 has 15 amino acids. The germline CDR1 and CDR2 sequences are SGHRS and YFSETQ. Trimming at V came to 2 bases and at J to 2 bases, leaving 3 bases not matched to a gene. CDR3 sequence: CASSLLAGDTDTQYF. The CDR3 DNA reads TGCGCCAGCAGCTTACTAGCGGGTGACACAGATACGCAGTATTTT.

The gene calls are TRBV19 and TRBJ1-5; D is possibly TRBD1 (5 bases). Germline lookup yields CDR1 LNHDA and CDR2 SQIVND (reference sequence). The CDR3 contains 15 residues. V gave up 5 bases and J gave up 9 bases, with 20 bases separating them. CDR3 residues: CASSSAGGWVRPQHF. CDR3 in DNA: TGTGCCAGTAGTTCAGCCGGGGGATGGGTCCGGCCCCAGCATTTT.

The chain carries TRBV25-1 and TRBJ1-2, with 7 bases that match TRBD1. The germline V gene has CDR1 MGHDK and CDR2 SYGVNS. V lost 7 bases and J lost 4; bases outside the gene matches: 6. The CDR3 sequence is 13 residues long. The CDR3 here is CASTAGQTYGYTF. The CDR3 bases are TGTGCCAGCACTGCGGGACAGACCTATGGCTACACCTTC.

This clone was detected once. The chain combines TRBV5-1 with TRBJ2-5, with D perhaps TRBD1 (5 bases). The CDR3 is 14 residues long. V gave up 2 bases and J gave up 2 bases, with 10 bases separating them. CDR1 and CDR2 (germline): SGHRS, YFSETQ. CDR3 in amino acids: CASSLNPGQETQYF. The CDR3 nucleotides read TGCGCCAGCAGCTTAAATCCAGGGCAAGAGACCCAGTACTTC.

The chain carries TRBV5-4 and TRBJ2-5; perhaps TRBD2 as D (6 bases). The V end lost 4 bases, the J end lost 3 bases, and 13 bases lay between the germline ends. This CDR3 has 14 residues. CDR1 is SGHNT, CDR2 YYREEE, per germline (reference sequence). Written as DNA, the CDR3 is TGTGCCAGCAGCCCCCGAGGAGGGGAAGAGACCCAGTACTTC. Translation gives CASSPRGGEETQYF.

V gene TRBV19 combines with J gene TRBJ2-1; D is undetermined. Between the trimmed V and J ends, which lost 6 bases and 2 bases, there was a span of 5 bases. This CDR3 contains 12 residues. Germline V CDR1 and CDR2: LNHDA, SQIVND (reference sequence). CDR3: CASSSTYNEQFF. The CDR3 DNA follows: TGTGCCAGTAGCAGTACCTACAATGAGCAGTTCTTC.

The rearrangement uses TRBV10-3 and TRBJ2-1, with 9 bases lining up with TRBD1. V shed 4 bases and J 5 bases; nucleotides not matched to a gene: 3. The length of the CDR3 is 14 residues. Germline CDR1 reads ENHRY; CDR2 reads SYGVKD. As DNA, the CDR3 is TGTGCCATCAGTGTTCGGACAGGGGACAATGAGCAGTTCTTC. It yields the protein CAISVRTGDNEQFF.

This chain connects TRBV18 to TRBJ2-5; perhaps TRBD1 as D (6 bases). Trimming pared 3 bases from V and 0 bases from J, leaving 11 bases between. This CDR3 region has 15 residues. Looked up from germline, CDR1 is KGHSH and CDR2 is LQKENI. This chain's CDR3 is CASSPAQGDQETQYF. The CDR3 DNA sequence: TGTGCCAGCTCACCGGCACAGGGTGACCAAGAGACCCAGTACTTC.

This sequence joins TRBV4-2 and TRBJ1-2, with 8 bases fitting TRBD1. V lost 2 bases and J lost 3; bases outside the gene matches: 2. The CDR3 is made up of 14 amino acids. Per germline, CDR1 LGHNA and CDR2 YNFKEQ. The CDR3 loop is CASSQLTGDYGYTF. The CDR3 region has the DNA TGTGCCAGCAGCCAACTGACAGGGGACTATGGCTACACCTTC.

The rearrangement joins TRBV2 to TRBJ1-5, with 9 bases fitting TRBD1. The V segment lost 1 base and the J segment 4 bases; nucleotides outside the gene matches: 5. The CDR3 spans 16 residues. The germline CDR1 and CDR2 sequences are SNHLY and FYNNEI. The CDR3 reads CASSEVGQGGNQPQHF. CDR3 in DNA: TGTGCCAGCAGTGAAGTGGGACAGGGAGGTAATCAGCCCCAGCATTTT.

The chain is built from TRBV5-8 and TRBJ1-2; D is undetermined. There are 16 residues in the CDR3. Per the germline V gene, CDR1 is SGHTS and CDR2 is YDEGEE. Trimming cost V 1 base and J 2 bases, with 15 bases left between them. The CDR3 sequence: CASSLRWGGSNYGYTF. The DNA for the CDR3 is TGTGCCAGCAGCTTGCGCTGGGGAGGCTCCAACTATGGCTACACCTTC. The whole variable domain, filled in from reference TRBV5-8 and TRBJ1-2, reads EAGVTQSPTHLIKTRGQQATLRCSPISGHTSVYWYQQALGLGLQFLLWYDEGEERNRGNFPPRFSGRQFPNYSSELNVNALELEDSALYLCASSLRWGGSNYGYTFGSGTRLTVV.

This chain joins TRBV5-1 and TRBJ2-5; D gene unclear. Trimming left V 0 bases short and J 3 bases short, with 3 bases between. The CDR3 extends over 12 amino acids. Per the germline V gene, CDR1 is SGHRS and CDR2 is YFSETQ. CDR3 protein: CASSLVEETQYF. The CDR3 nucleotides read TGCGCCAGCAGCTTGGTCGAAGAGACCCAGTACTTC.

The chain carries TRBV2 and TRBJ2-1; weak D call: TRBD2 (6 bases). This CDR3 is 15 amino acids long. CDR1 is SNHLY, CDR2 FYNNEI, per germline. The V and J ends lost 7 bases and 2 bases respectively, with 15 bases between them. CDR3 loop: CASTSGSSPYNEQFF. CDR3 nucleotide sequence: TGTGCCAGCACCAGCGGGTCCTCTCCCTACAATGAGCAGTTCTTC.

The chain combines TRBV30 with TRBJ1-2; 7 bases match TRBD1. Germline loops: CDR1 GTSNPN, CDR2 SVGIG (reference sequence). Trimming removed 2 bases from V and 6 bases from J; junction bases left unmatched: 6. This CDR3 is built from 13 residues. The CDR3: CAWSTTGVDGYTF. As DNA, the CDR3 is TGTGCCTGGAGTACAACAGGGGTGGATGGCTACACCTTC.

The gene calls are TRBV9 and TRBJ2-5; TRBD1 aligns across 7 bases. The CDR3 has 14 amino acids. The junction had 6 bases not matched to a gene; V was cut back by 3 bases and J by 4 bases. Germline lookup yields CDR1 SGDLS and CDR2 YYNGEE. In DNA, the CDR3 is TGTGCCAGCAGCGCGACAGGGCTGGGAGAGACCCAGTACTTC. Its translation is CASSATGLGETQYF. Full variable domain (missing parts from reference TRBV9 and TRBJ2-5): DSGVTQTPKHLITATGQRVTLRCSPRSGDLSVYWYQQSLDQGLQFLIQYYNGEERAKGNILERFSAQQFPDLHSELNLSSLELGDSALYFCASSATGLGETQYFGPGTRLLVL.

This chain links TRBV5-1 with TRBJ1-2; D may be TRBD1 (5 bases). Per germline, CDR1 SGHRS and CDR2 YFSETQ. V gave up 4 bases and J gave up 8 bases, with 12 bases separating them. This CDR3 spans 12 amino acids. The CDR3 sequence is CASSPDSRGYTF. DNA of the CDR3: TGCGCCAGCAGCCCAGACAGTAGGGGCTACACCTTC.